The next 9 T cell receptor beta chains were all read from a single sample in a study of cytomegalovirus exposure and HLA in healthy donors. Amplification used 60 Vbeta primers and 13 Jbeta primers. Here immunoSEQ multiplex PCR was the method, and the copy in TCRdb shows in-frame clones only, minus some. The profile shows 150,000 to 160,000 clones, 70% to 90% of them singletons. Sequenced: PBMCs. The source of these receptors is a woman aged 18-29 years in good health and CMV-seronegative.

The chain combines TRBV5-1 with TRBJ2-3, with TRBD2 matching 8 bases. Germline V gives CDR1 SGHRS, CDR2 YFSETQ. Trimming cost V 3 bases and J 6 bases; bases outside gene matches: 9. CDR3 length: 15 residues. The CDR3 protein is CASSWTGTRGDTQYF. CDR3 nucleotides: TGCGCCAGCAGCTGGACCGGGACTAGAGGGGATACGCAGTATTTT.

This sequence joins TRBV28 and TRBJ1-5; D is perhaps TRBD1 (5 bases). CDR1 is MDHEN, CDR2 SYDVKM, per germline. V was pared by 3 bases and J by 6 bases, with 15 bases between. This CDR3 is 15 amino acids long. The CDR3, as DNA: TGTGCCAGCAGTTTCAAGGGACTTGGAGGTCAGCCCCAGCATTTT. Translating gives CASSFKGLGGQPQHF.

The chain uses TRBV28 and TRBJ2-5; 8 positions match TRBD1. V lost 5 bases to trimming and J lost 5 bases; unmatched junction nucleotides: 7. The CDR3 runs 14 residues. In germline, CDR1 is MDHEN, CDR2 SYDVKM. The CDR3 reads CASSPRQGIETQYF. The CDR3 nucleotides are TGTGCCAGCAGTCCCCGACAGGGGATCGAGACCCAGTACTTC.

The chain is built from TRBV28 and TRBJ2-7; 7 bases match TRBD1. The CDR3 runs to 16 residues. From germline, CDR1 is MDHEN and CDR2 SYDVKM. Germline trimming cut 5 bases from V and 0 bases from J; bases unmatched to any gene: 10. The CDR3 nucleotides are TGTGCCAGCAGTCCTCCCCAACAGGGGTCCTCCTACGAGCAGTACTTC. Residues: CASSPPQQGSSYEQYF. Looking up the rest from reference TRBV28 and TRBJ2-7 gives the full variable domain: DVKVTQSSRYLVKRTGEKVFLECVQDMDHENMFWYRQDPGLGLRLIYFSYDVKMKEKGDIPEGYSVSREKKERFSLILESASTNQTSMYLCASSPPQQGSSYEQYFGPGTRLTVT.

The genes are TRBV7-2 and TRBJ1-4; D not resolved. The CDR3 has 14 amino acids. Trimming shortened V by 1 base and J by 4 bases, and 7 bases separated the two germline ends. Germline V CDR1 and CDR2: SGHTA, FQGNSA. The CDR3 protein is CASSLGSSNEKLFF. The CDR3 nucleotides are TGTGCCAGCAGCTTAGGGTCTAGTAATGAAAAACTGTTTTTT.

CDR3 protein: CASSAAGLLHF. Written as DNA, the CDR3 is TGTGCCAGCAGTGCAGCCGGACTCCTCCACTTT. The chain employs TRBV2 and TRBJ1-6; D not resolved. The CDR3 length is 11 residues. The V end was cut by 4 bases, the J end by 15 bases, with 10 bases between. Germline CDR1 and CDR2: SNHLY and FYNNEI.

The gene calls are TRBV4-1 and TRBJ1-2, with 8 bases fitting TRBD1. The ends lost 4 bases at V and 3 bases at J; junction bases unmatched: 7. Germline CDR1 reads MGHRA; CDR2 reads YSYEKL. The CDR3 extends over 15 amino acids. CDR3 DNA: TGCGCCAGCAGCCCGCTAGGACAGGGAGACTATGGCTACACCTTC. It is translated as CASSPLGQGDYGYTF.

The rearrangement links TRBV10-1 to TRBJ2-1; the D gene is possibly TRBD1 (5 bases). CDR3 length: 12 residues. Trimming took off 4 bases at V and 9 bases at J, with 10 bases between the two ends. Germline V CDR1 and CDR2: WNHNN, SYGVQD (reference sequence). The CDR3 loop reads CASSAQGSEQFF. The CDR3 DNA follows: TGCGCCAGCAGTGCCCAGGGAAGTGAGCAGTTCTTC.

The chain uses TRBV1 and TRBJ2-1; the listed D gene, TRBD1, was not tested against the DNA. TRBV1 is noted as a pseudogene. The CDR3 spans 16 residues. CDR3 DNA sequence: TGCACCAGCAGCCACCGGGAAAACAGGGAAATCGATGAGCAGTTCTTC. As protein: CTSSHRENREIDEQFF.